Listed here are 22 T cell receptor beta chains from one sample, sequenced in a study of cytomegalovirus exposure and HLA in healthy donors (dated by TCRdb to 2016 to 2017). Library method: the immunoSEQ multiplex PCR assay. TCRdb stores this immuneACCESS table with in-frame sequences only. Part of the clones is absent; in the studies checked, under half of the shortfall reflects unresolved V genes, and no reason is known for the rest. Here the sample has around 200,000 clones; about 91% occur a single time. The top ten clonotypes cover over 2.5% of the sample. Material: PBMCs. The receptor source for this set is a woman aged 18-29 years in good health and CMV-seronegative.

The chain joins TRBV7-3 to TRBJ2-7; D might be TRBD2 (6 bases). The CDR3 is 13 residues long. From germline, CDR1 is SGHTA and CDR2 FQGTGA. Trimming removed 8 bases at V and 7 bases at J, with 18 bases between. The CDR3 sequence is CASSQVGTGEQYF. CDR3 coding DNA: TGTGCCAGCTCCCAGGTCGGGACTGGGGAGCAGTACTTC.

This clone was seen just once. V usage is TRBV28 and J usage is TRBJ1-2; 7 positions match TRBD1. Per germline, CDR1 MDHEN and CDR2 SYDVKM. J gave up 2 bases and V 6 bases, and 15 bases lay outside the gene matches. The CDR3 extends over 17 amino acids. CDR3 coding DNA: TGTGCCAGCAGGGGGTTGGGGTACAGGGGCCAAAACTATGGCTACACCTTC. Translating it yields CASRGLGYRGQNYGYTF.

The rearrangement links TRBV4-1 to TRBJ2-7, with D tentatively TRBD2 (6 bases). Germline V gene lookup returns CDR1 MGHRA and CDR2 YSYEKL. The CDR3 spans 14 residues. Trimming removed 5 bases at V and 5 bases at J, with 16 bases between. The CDR3 DNA reads as TGCGCCAGCAGCGAAGGGGTGGGACTCCACGAGCAGTACTTC. Amino acids: CASSEGVGLHEQYF.

This chain connects TRBV19 to TRBJ2-1; 9 nucleotides agree with TRBD2. V was pared by 6 bases and J by 12 bases, with 18 bases of the junction left unmatched. The CDR3 loop spans 16 amino acids. Germline CDR1 LNHDA, CDR2 SQIVND (reference sequence). DNA for the CDR3: TGTGCCAGTAGAGCCCTAAGACTAGCGGTTAACCCACGGCAGTTCTTC. This encodes CASRALRLAVNPRQFF.

The rearrangement joins TRBV6-5 to TRBJ2-1; 8 nucleotides line up with TRBD1. The J segment lost 5 bases and the V segment lost 6 bases, leaving 9 bases of the junction unmatched. The germline V gene encodes CDR1 MNHEY and CDR2 SVGAGI. This CDR3 contains 15 residues. The DNA for the CDR3 is TGTGCCAGCAGCATCTTGACAGGGGCCGACAATGAGCAGTTCTTC. It translates to CASSILTGADNEQFF.

The V and J genes are TRBV4-2 and TRBJ1-2; D uncertain. Trimming took off 0 bases at V and 0 bases at J, with 14 bases between the two ends. CDR1 and CDR2 (germline): LGHNA, YNFKEQ. The CDR3 length is 17 residues. The CDR3 sequence: CASSQDRRGTANYGYTF. For the CDR3, the DNA is TGTGCCAGCAGCCAAGATAGACGGGGAACTGCTAACTATGGCTACACCTTC.

This sequence joins TRBV5-4 and TRBJ2-7; 7 positions agree with TRBD2. V lost 0 bases, J lost 4 bases, and 4 bases stayed unmatched. This CDR3 is built from 14 residues. CDR1 SGHNT and CDR2 YYREEE come from the germline V gene (reference sequence). In DNA, the CDR3 is TGTGCCAGCAGCTTGGCCGCGGGAGCGTACGAGCAGTACTTC. Amino acids: CASSLAAGAYEQYF.

For the CDR3, the DNA is TGTGCCAGCAGTTTATTGGTGACAGCCCTTGTCTACGAGCAGTACTTC. This gives the protein CASSLLVTALVYEQYF. V and J are TRBV28 and TRBJ2-7, with a possible D match to TRBD1 (5 bases). Between the trimmed V and J ends, which lost 1 base and 3 bases, there was a span of 16 bases. The CDR3 has 16 amino acids. CDR1 is MDHEN and CDR2 is SYDVKM in the germline V gene.

CDR3: CASSVDGQGLVAFF. Here the CDR3 DNA reads TGTGCCAGCAGCGTAGACGGACAGGGACTGGTAGCTTTCTTT. J is TRBJ1-1 and V is TRBV9; the match to TRBD1 covers 8 bases. Germline V gene lookup returns CDR1 SGDLS and CDR2 YYNGEE. The CDR3 runs 14 residues. The V gene end was trimmed by 0 bases and the J gene end by 10 bases; junction bases not matched to a gene: 8.

This chain joins TRBV7-9 and TRBJ2-7, with TRBD2 as a possible D gene (6 bases). In germline, CDR1 is SEHNR, CDR2 FQNEAQ (reference sequence). The CDR3 runs 11 residues. Trimming took off 5 bases at V and 7 bases at J, with 9 bases between the two ends. CDR3 coding DNA: TGTGCCAGCAGCCAAGGGAGGGAGCAGTACTTC. The encoded protein is CASSQGREQYF.

The chain employs TRBV23-1 and TRBJ1-5; 12 nucleotides match TRBD1. TRBV23-1 is assigned to the ORF class and has an uncertain function. J lost 1 base, V lost 3 bases, and 13 bases had no gene match. CDR3 size: 20 residues. CDR3 in DNA: TGCGCCAGCAGTCATCGGCTAGGGACAGGGGGCGAAACAAGCAATCAGCCCCAGCATTTT. Translating it yields CASSHRLGTGGETSNQPQHF.

The chain couples TRBV5-1 to TRBJ1-1; D is undetermined. Germline CDR1 reads SGHRS; CDR2 reads YFSETQ. The V and J ends lost 0 bases and 7 bases respectively, with 7 bases between them. The CDR3 has 12 residues. CDR3 sequence: CASSLVGSEAFF. The DNA of the CDR3 is TGCGCCAGCAGCTTGGTGGGCAGTGAAGCTTTCTTT.

V usage is TRBV28 and J usage is TRBJ1-2; the match to TRBD1 covers 7 bases. The V gene's germline CDR1 is MDHEN and CDR2 SYDVKM. This CDR3 contains 13 residues. V gave up 6 bases and J gave up 3 bases; unmatched junction bases: 4. The CDR3 bases are TGTGCCAGCAGAGAGACAGGGTACTATGGCTACACCTTC. Translated: CASRETGYYGYTF.

V gene TRBV18 combines with J gene TRBJ1-1, with 7 bases fitting TRBD1. Trimming took 8 bases from V and 1 from J; bases not matched to a gene: 7. The germline V gene encodes CDR1 KGHSH and CDR2 LQKENI. The length of the CDR3 is 14 residues. CDR3 sequence: CASTRDRQNTEAFF. CDR3 DNA sequence: TGTGCCAGCACACGGGACAGACAGAACACTGAAGCTTTCTTT.

The chain has TRBV6-5 and TRBJ2-7; perhaps TRBD1 as D (6 bases). The CDR3 covers 13 residues. The ends were cut back, 4 bases at V and 5 bases at J, with 12 bases in the middle. The germline V gene encodes CDR1 MNHEY and CDR2 SVGAGI. CDR3 sequence (DNA): TGTGCCAGCAGTTCAACACAGGGCCACGAGCAGTACTTC. It yields the protein CASSSTQGHEQYF.

The chain has TRBV7-3 and TRBJ2-7, with D maybe TRBD2 (6 bases). CDR1 and CDR2 from the germline V gene are SGHTA and FQGTGA. CDR3 length: 13 residues. Deletions cut 4 bases from V and 4 bases from J, with 11 bases between. CDR3 region: CASSSTAGYEQYF. Written as DNA, the CDR3 is TGTGCCAGCAGCTCCACCGCGGGGTACGAGCAGTACTTC.

The CDR3 sequence: CASSYEPGQGNEQYF. In DNA form, the CDR3 reads TGTGCCAGCAGCTATGAGCCGGGACAGGGGAACGAGCAGTACTTC. The rearrangement uses TRBV6-6 and TRBJ2-7, with TRBD1 matching 10 bases. V lost 6 bases to trimming and J lost 5 bases; unmatched junction nucleotides: 10. CDR3 length: 15 amino acids. The germline V gene has CDR1 MNHNY and CDR2 SVGAGI (reference sequence).

The V gene is TRBV9, the J gene TRBJ2-3; 10 bases are a match to TRBD2. This CDR3 comprises 18 residues. J gave up 3 bases and V 3 bases, and 13 bases lay outside the gene matches. The germline gives CDR1 SGDLS, CDR2 YYNGEE. CDR3 bases: TGTGCCAGCAGCGGAGGCTCTATTAGCGGGAGGAGAACAGATACGCAGTATTTT. Residues: CASSGGSISGRRTDTQYF.

V gene TRBV4-1 combines with J gene TRBJ1-1, with D maybe TRBD1 (5 bases). V was pared by 4 bases and J by 2 bases, with 11 bases between. The length of the CDR3 is 14 residues. The germline CDR1 and CDR2 sequences are MGHRA and YSYEKL. CDR3 region: CASSLGGKNTEAFF. As DNA, the CDR3 is TGCGCCAGCAGCCTGGGGGGGAAAAACACTGAAGCTTTCTTT.

This clone was detected once. This rearrangement joins TRBV19 to TRBJ2-5, with TRBD2 matching 8 bases. V shed 6 bases, J shed 4 bases, and the junction held 4 bases outside the gene matches. CDR1 is LNHDA, CDR2 SQIVND, per germline (reference sequence). This CDR3 region has 13 residues. CDR3 region: CASSGTRGETQYF. The CDR3 bases are TGTGCCAGTAGCGGGACTAGGGGAGAGACCCAGTACTTC.

V gene TRBV4-1 combines with J gene TRBJ1-2, with D perhaps matching TRBD1 (6 bases). This CDR3 is 14 amino acids long. V lost 1 base to trimming and J lost 8 bases, with 14 bases between them. The germline V gene encodes CDR1 MGHRA and CDR2 YSYEKL. The CDR3 loop is CASSQAPERGGYTF. The DNA of the CDR3 is TGCGCCAGCAGCCAAGCTCCCGAGAGGGGGGGCTACACCTTC.

This chain uses TRBV28 with TRBJ2-7; 9 bases line up with TRBD1. Germline CDR1 reads MDHEN; CDR2 reads SYDVKM. This CDR3 has 14 residues. Unmatched junction bases numbered 8, after V lost 5 bases and J lost 6 bases. The CDR3, as DNA: TGTGCCAGCAGTCCCCCCGGGACAGGGAGCGAGCAGTACTTC. Its translation: CASSPPGTGSEQYF.